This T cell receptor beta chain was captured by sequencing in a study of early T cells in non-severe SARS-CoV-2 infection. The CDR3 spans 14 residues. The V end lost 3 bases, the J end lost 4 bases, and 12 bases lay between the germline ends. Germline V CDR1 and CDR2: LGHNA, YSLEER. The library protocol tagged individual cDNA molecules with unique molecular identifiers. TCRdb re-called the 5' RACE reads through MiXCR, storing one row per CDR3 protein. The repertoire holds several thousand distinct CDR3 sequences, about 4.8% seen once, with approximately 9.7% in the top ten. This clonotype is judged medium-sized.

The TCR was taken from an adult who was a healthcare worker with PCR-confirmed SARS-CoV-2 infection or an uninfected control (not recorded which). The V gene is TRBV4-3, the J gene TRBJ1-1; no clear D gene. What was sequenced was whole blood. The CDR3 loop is CASSQDTRATEAFF. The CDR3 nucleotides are TGCGCCAGCAGCCAGGATACAAGGGCCACTGAAGCTTTCTTT.